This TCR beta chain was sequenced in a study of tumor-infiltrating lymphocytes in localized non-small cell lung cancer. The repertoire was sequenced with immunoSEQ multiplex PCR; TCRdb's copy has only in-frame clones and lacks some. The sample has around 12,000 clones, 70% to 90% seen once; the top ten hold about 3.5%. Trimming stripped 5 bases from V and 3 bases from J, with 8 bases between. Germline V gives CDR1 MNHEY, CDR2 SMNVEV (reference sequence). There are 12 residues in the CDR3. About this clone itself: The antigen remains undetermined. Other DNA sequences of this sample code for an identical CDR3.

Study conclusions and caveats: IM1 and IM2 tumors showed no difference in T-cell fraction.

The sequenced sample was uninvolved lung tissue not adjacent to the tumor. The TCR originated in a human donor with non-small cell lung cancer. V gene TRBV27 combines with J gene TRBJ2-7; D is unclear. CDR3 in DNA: TGTGCCAGCAGTCCTAACAACTACGAGCAGTACTTC. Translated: CASSPNNYEQYF.